This TCR beta chain was documented in a study of T cells in Graves' hyperthyroidism and ophthalmopathy. Clinicians diagnosed patients from clinical symptoms, serum thyroxine and TRAb, thyroid ultrasound and orbital computed tomography. Trimming cost V 4 bases and J 4 bases; bases outside gene matches: 6. The CDR3 has 14 amino acids. Germline-derived CDR1 and CDR2 are MDHEN and SYDVKM. Study-wide findings and caveats: It was a median approximately 6.9 months before onset that the model predicted ophthalmopathy. Researchers report that a 13 V-J model separated ophthalmopathy from stable hyperthyroidism.

Amplification of TCR beta CDR3 regions was performed using RNA transcripts as template. HTBI primers were the set used in a first-round RT-PCR of the TCR CDR3. TCRdb called the multiplex PCR reads again in MiXCR, with one record for every CDR3 protein. The table has some 510,000 distinct CDR3 sequences, less than 25% seen once; the top ten hold more than 25%. In its sample, this clonotype was seen many times. As yet, its antigen is unknown. The sequenced sample was blood. The sequence was collected from a man younger than 30 with Graves' hyperthyroidism. The chain carries TRBV28 and TRBJ1-2, with 7 bases identical to TRBD1. CDR3 coding DNA: TGTGCCAGCAGTTCGGGACAGTTAAGCTATGGCTACACCTTC. It translates to CASSSGQLSYGYTF.